This T cell receptor beta chain stems from a study of identifying expanded T cells in peripheral blood. During the collection period, no donor immune events like infections were recorded. Profiling relied on immunoSEQ multiplex PCR, and the TCRdb table lists in-frame clones only, not all of them. The sample includes about 78,000 clones, approximately 84% of them seen just once. Study observations and caveats: Differentially abundant clones: around 1.1 between replicates, 16.4 at around 2 weeks, 19 to 20 at four. Across healthy donors, higher total template counts meant significantly greater roughly 2-week count variance.

Notes on this clone: The antigen remains unidentified.

Germline-derived CDR1 and CDR2 are SGDLS and YYNGEE. The CDR3 is 14 amino acids. Trimming removed 3 bases at V and 7 bases at J, with 17 bases between. The genes are TRBV9 and TRBJ2-7; no definite D call. The specimen was blood. The clonotype originates from a person between 18 and 70 years old in good health. The CDR3 DNA reads as TGTGCCAGCAGCGGGCTAAAGACGATGGGGGAGCAGTACTTC. Translation: CASSGLKTMGEQYF.